This entry describes one T cell receptor beta chain. The data belong to a study of T cell responses to AZD1222 COVID-19 vaccine. Profiling relied on immunoSEQ multiplex PCR, and the TCRdb table lists in-frame clones only, not all of them. In the table there are some 150,000 clones, 70% to 90% of which are singletons. This CDR3 contains 15 residues. Germline CDR1 SGHNT, CDR2 YYREEE (reference sequence). The trim removed 0 bases at V and 8 bases at J, leaving 7 bases unmatched. The sequence came from an adult who received the MenACWY meningococcal vaccine as a control. The gene calls are TRBV5-4 and TRBJ2-1, with 8 bases lining up with TRBD2. The sequencing here drew on peripheral blood, taken 28 days after the second dose of the MenACWY control vaccine. In DNA form, the CDR3 reads TGTGCCAGCAGCTTGGCGGGGGGGACTAGAGATGAGCAGTTCTTC. Translating it yields CASSLAGGTRDEQFF. The full variable domain, rest sourced from reference TRBV5-4 and TRBJ2-1, is ETGVTQSPTHLIKTRGQQVTLRCSSQSGHNTVSWYQQALGQGPQFIFQYYREEENGRGNFPPRFSGLQFPNYSSELNVNALELDDSALYLCASSLAGGTRDEQFFGPGTRLTVL.